This T cell receptor beta chain is drawn from a study of cytomegalovirus exposure and HLA in healthy donors. Clones were read by immunoSEQ multiplex PCR, and TCRdb kept only the in-frame ones, dropping some. The sample holds 70,000 or so clones, around 93% seen once. As for this clone: Its matching antigen is unknown.

Study results and caveats: In vitro data verified a few CMV-associated chains as specific for CMV antigens. Investigators reported about 160 TCR beta chains as tied to cytomegalovirus. For most TCR sequences rarity was the rule, although some public TCRs occurred in many donors.

Sample: PBMCs. The source is a man younger than 35 in good health and CMV-seronegative.

The CDR3: CASSQAAASSYNEQFF. Written as DNA, the CDR3 is TGTGCCAGCAGTCAAGCAGCGGCTAGCAGTTACAATGAGCAGTTCTTC. The rearrangement joins TRBV7-2 to TRBJ2-1; perhaps TRBD2 as D (5 bases). CDR3 length: 16 amino acids. V lost 6 bases, J lost 4 bases, and 19 bases lay in between. Per germline, CDR1 SGHTA and CDR2 FQGNSA.